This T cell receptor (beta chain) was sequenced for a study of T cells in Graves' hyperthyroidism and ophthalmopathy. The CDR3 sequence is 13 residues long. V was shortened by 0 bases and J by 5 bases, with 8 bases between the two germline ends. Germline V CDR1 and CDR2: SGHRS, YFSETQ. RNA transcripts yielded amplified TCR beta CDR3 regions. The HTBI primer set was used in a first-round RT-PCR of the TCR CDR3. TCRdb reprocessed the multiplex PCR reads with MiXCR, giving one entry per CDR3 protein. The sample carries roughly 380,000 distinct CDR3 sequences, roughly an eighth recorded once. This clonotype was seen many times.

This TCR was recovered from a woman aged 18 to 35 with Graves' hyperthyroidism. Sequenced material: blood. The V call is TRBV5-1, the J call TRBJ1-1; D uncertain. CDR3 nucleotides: TGCGCCAGCAGCTTGGATACGGTTACTGAAGCTTTCTTT. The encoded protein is CASSLDTVTEAFF.